Reported below is one TCR beta chain. What it binds is not known. The authors produced TCR alpha and TCR beta cDNA libraries with sample barcodes and UMIs by 5'RACE using constant-segment primers. TCRdb redid the calling of the 5' RACE reads with MiXCR, one entry per CDR3 protein. The sample has roughly 320,000 distinct CDR3 sequences, around 27% seen once. V gave up 4 bases and J gave up 4 bases; unmatched junction bases: 7. CDR3 size: 17 residues. Looked up from germline, CDR1 is SGHRS and CDR2 is YFSETQ. This specimen comes from a study of T-cell memory formation after mild COVID-19. Study-wide results and limits: In pre-infection memory, a portion of responding clones appeared, which suggested that cross-reactive memory joined. Confirmation of SARS-CoV-2 specificity was lacking for second-wave clones peaking day 37.

The source is an adult woman who had mild COVID-19 (a few samples of this study predate the infection). Cell type and time point are not known. The chain recombines TRBV5-1 with TRBJ2-1, with 14 positions matching TRBD2. The sequenced material came from PBMCs or a T cell subset sorted from them (not recorded which). The CDR3 region is CASSTGTSGGPYNEQFF. The CDR3, as DNA: TGCGCCAGCAGCACCGGGACTAGCGGGGGACCTTACAATGAGCAGTTCTTC.